Listed below are T cell receptor beta chains from one sample, sequenced in a study of Graves' ophthalmopathy and Graves' hyperthyroidism. TCRdb reprocessed the multiplex PCR reads via MiXCR and lists one record per CDR3 protein. Of about 1.1 million distinct CDR3 sequences listed, 36% were seen once; the top ten hold approximately 10%. What was sequenced was peripheral blood or thyroid tissue (not recorded which). Source of these receptors: an adult man with Graves' hyperthyroidism. Each CDR3 is given with its conserved first and last residue. Fields, in order: J gene, clone size, V gene, D gene, CDR3 DNA, CDR3 protein. A D gene is named only where the DNA matches it firmly. Clone size appears in some rows only: once, few, many, or a class for an expanded clone.

TRBJ2-7	many	TRBV5-6	-	TGTGCCAGCAGCTTGCTTGAGAGCTACGAGCAGTACTTC	CASSLLESYEQYF
TRBJ1-1	once	TRBV7-9	-	TGTGCCAGCAGCTTAGCGCAGCACTCTGAAGCTTTCTTT	CASSLAQHSEAFF
TRBJ1-1	few	TRBV5-5	TRBD1	TGTGCCAGCAGCTCAGGGGGACAGATCATGAACACTGAAGCTTTCTTT	CASSSGGQIMNTEAFF
TRBJ2-7	-	TRBV12-3/TRBV12-4	-	TGTGCCAGCAGTTTAGGCGGACACTACGAGCAGTACTTC	CASSLGGHYEQYF
TRBJ1-2	-	TRBV29-1	-	TGCAGCGTCCTGGTGAACACCGGGGATGGCTACACCTTC	CSVLVNTGDGYTF
TRBJ1-2	once	TRBV20-1	TRBD1	TGCAGCAGCAGGGATAGGGGGCCGGGGTATGGCTACACCTTC	CSSRDRGPGYGYTF
TRBJ2-7	many	TRBV7-8	TRBD2	TGTGCCAGCAGCGCCCGCCGACTAGCGGGAGGTAGCCACGAGCAGTACTTC	CASSARRLAGGSHEQYF
TRBJ1-1	-	TRBV11-2	-	TGTGCCAGCAGCCATGAGAGGGGGAACACTGAAGCTTTCTTT	CASSHERGNTEAFF
TRBJ2-7	-	TRBV7-6	-	TGTGCCAGCACCCCCCTACTCAGGTTCTCGATGGACGAGCAGTACTTC	CASTPLLRFSMDEQYF
TRBJ2-7	-	TRBV10-3	TRBD2	TGTGTCATCAGTGAGGGGACTAGCGGGAGCTCCTACGAGCAGTACTTC	CVISEGTSGSSYEQYF
TRBJ1-1	-	TRBV10-3	-	TGTGCCAGCACCGTGCACCACGGGGCGAACACTGAAGCTTTCTTT	CASTVHHGANTEAFF
TRBJ2-7	many	TRBV5-1	-	TGCGCCAGCAGCCCTGACCAGTACGAGCAGTACTTC	CASSPDQYEQYF
TRBJ2-5	many	TRBV2	TRBD1	TGTGCCAGCAGAACCGGACAGGGGGAGACCCAGTACTTC	CASRTGQGETQYF
TRBJ1-1	-	TRBV19	-	TGTGCCAGCAGCCAAGAAACCGACAAGATACCAATGAACACTGAAGCTTTCTTT	CASSQETDKIPMNTEAFF
TRBJ1-5	-	TRBV12-3/TRBV12-4	-	TGTGCCAGCAGTTTTTTCGGGAACTCCAATCAGCCCCAGCATTTT	CASSFFGNSNQPQHF
TRBJ2-3	-	TRBV7-2	-	TGTGCCAGCGGCTCCGCCTATACAGATACGCAGTATTTT	CASGSAYTDTQYF
TRBJ2-5	many	TRBV7-9	-	TGTGCCAGCAGCTTAGCGCGCAGGGCAACTGAGAAAGAGACCCAGTACTTC	CASSLARRATEKETQYF
TRBJ2-7	-	TRBV7-2	TRBD2	TGTGCCAGCAGCTTAACAGGGGTCGCTAGCGGGAGGGCCTCTAGTGAGCAGTACTTC	CASSLTGVASGRASSEQYF
TRBJ2-7	many	TRBV11-2	-	TGTGCCAGCAGCCGCCCCACGGGACTCCGCCGCGAGCAGTACTTC	CASSRPTGLRREQYF
TRBJ1-1	-	TRBV10-3	TRBD1	TGTGCCAGCAGTTCCTCGGGACAGGGGTGGACTGAAGCTTTCTTT	CASSSSGQGWTEAFF
TRBJ2-2	many	TRBV7-2	TRBD1	TGTGCCAGCGACCAGGGACAGAAAACCGGGGAGCTGTTTTTT	CASDQGQKTGELFF
TRBJ1-1	-	TRBV18	-	TGTGCCAGCTCACCTCAGGACGGAAATGAAGCTTTCTTT	CASSPQDGNEAFF
TRBJ1-3	-	TRBV7-2	-	TGCGCCAGCAGCCTCCAAACCCGGGATCCTGGAAACACCATATATTTT	CASSLQTRDPGNTIYF
TRBJ2-6	many	TRBV19	-	TGTGCCAGTAGTCTTAGGGACCAGGGTGGCGGGGCCAACGTCCTGACTTTC	CASSLRDQGGGANVLTF
TRBJ2-7	few	TRBV10-2	TRBD1	TGCGCCAGCAGTGAGCCGGGACAGGGCTACGAGCAGTACTTC	CASSEPGQGYEQYF
TRBJ2-7	many	TRBV12-3/TRBV12-4	-	TGTGCCAGCAGATCAGCCCGATACGAGCAGTACTTC	CASRSARYEQYF
TRBJ1-4	-	TRBV10-3	-	TGTGCCGCATCAACAGGGAGACATGAAAAACTGTTTTTT	CAASTGRHEKLFF
TRBJ1-4	many	TRBV4-3	-	TGCGCCAGCAGCCGGCAGGGATCCTCTAATGAAAAACTGTTTTTT	CASSRQGSSNEKLFF
TRBJ2-7	many	TRBV12-3/TRBV12-4	TRBD2	TGTGCCAGCAGCACCGGACTAGCGGCCCTCTACGAGCAGTACTTC	CASSTGLAALYEQYF
TRBJ1-1	many	TRBV7-9	-	TGTGCCAGCAGCCCATTTTCAGAGAACACTGAAGCTTTCTTT	CASSPFSENTEAFF
TRBJ2-7	-	TRBV25-1	TRBD2	TGTGCCAGCAGTAATAGCGGGAGTGAAGTCAATGAGCAGTACTTC	CASSNSGSEVNEQYF
TRBJ1-2	-	TRBV7-2	-	TGTGCCAGCAGCCCAAATTATGGGGCAAGTAGCGGCTACACCTTC	CASSPNYGASSGYTF
TRBJ2-7	-	TRBV7-9	-	TGTGCCAGCAGCTTAGGGGGGCTAGTAATCTACGAGCAGTACTTC	CASSLGGLVIYEQYF
TRBJ1-5	few	TRBV10-3	TRBD1	TGTGCCATCAGTCAGACAGGGGGCCAAGGGCAGCCCCAGCATTTT	CAISQTGGQGQPQHF
TRBJ2-7	many	TRBV20-1	-	TGCAGTGCTACGGGCCCCGTGGCTTACGAGCAGTACTTC	CSATGPVAYEQYF